The next 14 T cell receptor beta chains were all read from a single sample in a study of breast tumors, draining lymph nodes, adjacent tissues. TCRdb analysed the multiplex PCR reads with MiXCR anew, one entry per CDR3 protein. The sample records approximately 22,000 distinct CDR3 sequences, roughly 55% being singletons. Sample: breast tumor tissue. Every receptor here comes from a female donor with breast cancer. Some clones in this sample may be carry-over from other donors' samples.

This clonotype showed up just a few times. V usage is TRBV29-1 and J usage is TRBJ2-3; D is uncertain. Germline V gene lookup returns CDR1 SQVTM and CDR2 ANQGSEA. The CDR3 has 11 amino acids. Trimming cost V 6 bases and J 0 bases, with 4 bases left between them. Written as DNA, the CDR3 is TGCAGCGTAGCTAGCACAGATACGCAGTATTTT. It translates to CSVASTDTQYF.

By share of the sample, this clonotype is medium-sized. J is TRBJ2-3 and V is TRBV7-9; D not resolved. With 5 bases removed from V and 0 bases from J, the gap between germline ends came to 12 bases. Germline V lookup: CDR1 SEHNR, CDR2 FQNEAQ (reference sequence). This CDR3 is built from 15 residues. CDR3 sequence reads: CASSGSSRSTDTQYF. The CDR3 DNA is TGTGCCAGCAGCGGAAGTTCACGGAGCACAGATACGCAGTATTTT.

J is TRBJ2-1 and V is TRBV11-2, with 10 bases aligning to TRBD1. The germline V gene has CDR1 SGHAT and CDR2 FQNNGV. The V and J ends lost 7 bases and 7 bases, in that order; junction bases with no gene match: 10. CDR3 length: 15 residues. The CDR3 is CASTFRDRGGNEQFF. The CDR3 coding sequence is TGTGCCAGCACCTTCCGGGACAGGGGAGGGAATGAGCAGTTCTTC.

By sample share, this clonotype is medium-sized (0.01 to 0.1%). The gene calls are TRBV4-1 and TRBJ1-5, with 9 bases identical to TRBD1. This CDR3 is built from 15 residues. The germline CDR1 and CDR2 sequences are MGHRA and YSYEKL. V gave up 2 bases and J gave up 7 bases; unmatched junction bases: 6. CDR3 sequence: CASSQSTGGAQPQHF. CDR3 DNA sequence: TGCGCCAGCAGCCAAAGTACAGGGGGCGCCCAGCCCCAGCATTTT.

J is TRBJ1-2 and V is TRBV5-4; the match to TRBD1 covers 10 bases. The germline V gene encodes CDR1 SGHNT and CDR2 YYREEE (reference sequence). The J segment lost 7 bases and the V segment lost 4 bases, leaving 10 bases of the junction unmatched. CDR3 size: 15 residues. The CDR3 DNA follows: TGTGCCAGCAGCCCGGGGACAGGGGCTCGTGGTGGCTACACCTTC. Its protein product is CASSPGTGARGGYTF.

This clonotype was picked up many times. This chain joins TRBV2 and TRBJ2-1; D is unclear. Germline V CDR1 and CDR2: SNHLY, FYNNEI. The length of the CDR3 is 13 residues. Trimming cost V 6 bases and J 14 bases, with 20 bases left between them. CDR3 sequence: CASRTNPDLPEFF. Here the CDR3 DNA reads TGTGCCAGCAGAACTAACCCCGACCTCCCCGAGTTCTTC.

This clonotype was seen many times. The chain recombines TRBV11-2 with TRBJ2-7; no firm D call. Trimming shortened V by 1 base and J by 3 bases, and 7 bases separated the two germline ends. Per the germline V gene, CDR1 is SGHAT and CDR2 is FQNNGV. The CDR3 is 13 residues long. Here the CDR3 DNA reads TGTGCCAGCAGCTTAGGTGTCGGCTACGAGCAGTACTTC. Encoded protein: CASSLGVGYEQYF.

This clonotype was picked up a small number of times. In this CDR3 the conserved last residue, phenylalanine or tryptophan, is missing, so a read error is likely. The chain carries TRBV7-9 and TRBJ1-2; TRBD1 matches at 8 bases. The V gene's germline CDR1 is SEHNR and CDR2 FQNEAQ (reference sequence). The V and J ends lost 5 bases and 2 bases, in that order; junction bases with no gene match: 4. This CDR3 comprises 14 residues. The CDR3 nucleotides are TGTGCCAGCAGCCCGGGACAGGAGAACTATGGCTACACCCAC. Its translation is CASSPGQENYGYTH.

The chain recombines TRBV20-1 with TRBJ1-4; possible D gene TRBD1, 6 bases. Germline lookup yields CDR1 DFQATT and CDR2 SNEGSKA (reference sequence). This CDR3 has 15 amino acids. V was clipped by 0 bases and J by 5 bases, with 13 bases between them. The CDR3: CSARDLGQGNEKLFF. The CDR3 DNA follows: TGCAGTGCTAGAGATCTAGGGCAGGGGAATGAAAAACTGTTTTTT.

CDR3 nucleotide sequence: TGCAGCGTTGAAGAATGGCAGGGGGTAGGGTACGAGCAGTACTTC. It specifies CSVEEWQGVGYEQYF. This sequence joins TRBV29-1 and TRBJ2-7, with 7 nucleotides matching TRBD1. V shed 0 bases and J 4 bases; nucleotides not matched to a gene: 9. CDR3 size: 15 residues. From germline, CDR1 is SQVTM and CDR2 ANQGSEA.

V gene TRBV5-6 combines with J gene TRBJ2-7; 10 bases match TRBD2. Germline lookup yields CDR1 SGHDT and CDR2 YYEEEE. The CDR3 is 16 residues long. V was clipped by 5 bases and J by 4 bases; unmatched bases: 12. This CDR3 is CASRSLAGPGEYEQYF. CDR3 bases: TGTGCCAGCAGATCACTAGCGGGGCCGGGCGAATACGAGCAGTACTTC.

The rearrangement joins TRBV20-1 to TRBJ2-5; a weak D match, TRBD1 (6 bases). Germline-derived CDR1 and CDR2 are DFQATT and SNEGSKA (reference sequence). This CDR3 has 13 residues. The CDR3 reads CSKIDRNVETQYF. The CDR3 DNA is TGCAGCAAAATTGACAGGAACGTAGAGACCCAGTACTTC.

This clonotype was counted a few times. The CDR3 protein is CAISGTGGYGYTF. In DNA form, the CDR3 reads TGTGCCATCAGTGGGACAGGGGGCTATGGCTACACCTTC. The J gene is TRBJ1-2, the V gene TRBV10-3; 10 bases agree with TRBD1. The V and J ends lost 4 bases and 4 bases, in that order; junction bases with no gene match: 0. This CDR3 has 13 residues. CDR1 is ENHRY, CDR2 SYGVKD, per germline.

This clonotype was observed many times. This chain joins TRBV19 and TRBJ2-1, with 9 bases lining up with TRBD2. The CDR3 is 14 residues long. The germline CDR1 and CDR2 sequences are LNHDA and SQIVND (reference sequence). J gave up 8 bases and V 11 bases, and 13 bases lay outside the gene matches. The chain's CDR3 is CASSLRAGGYEQFF. The CDR3 coding sequence is TGTGCCTCCAGCCTGCGAGCGGGAGGTTATGAGCAGTTCTTC. The full variable domain, in which reference TRBV19 and TRBJ2-1 provide the parts outside the CDR3, is DGGITQSPKYLFRKEGQNVTLSCEQNLNHDAMYWYRQDPGQGLRLIYYSQIVNDFQKGDIAEGYSVSREKKESFPLTVTSAQKNPTAFYLCASSLRAGGYEQFFGPGTRLTVL.